This TCR beta chain is from a study of cytotoxic CD8 clonotypes in ibrutinib-treated CLL. On the study more broadly: On average, each sample had hundreds of thousands of productive templates and roughly 95,000 productive rearrangements.

Produced via immunoSEQ multiplex PCR; TCRdb's table is partial and in-frame only. The sample lists about 120,000 clones; approximately 58% were seen once. This CDR3 has 15 residues. V lost 7 bases and J lost 3, with 15 bases in between. Germline V gene lookup returns CDR1 MNHNS and CDR2 SASEGT. The V and J genes are TRBV6-1 and TRBJ2-2, with D maybe TRBD1 (5 bases). This TCR came from a human donor with chronic lymphocytic leukemia. Sequencing was performed on PBMCs, taken after 24 months of ibrutinib treatment. CDR3 in amino acids: CASKRGRSDTGELFF. CDR3 DNA sequence: TGTGCCAGCAAAAGGGGCAGGTCGGACACCGGGGAGCTGTTTTTT.